This entry is about one TCR beta chain. The antigen remains unidentified. The entry originates in a study of shared clonotypes between healthy human individuals. The overall study: Used for every donor were three CD4 naive, three CD4 memory, two CD8 naive and one CD8 memory plate.

Notes on the study in general: Richness estimates generally favored naive over memory subsets. When compared with the clonotypes that were shared by all four sorted-subset donors, the non-shared clonotypes turned out to have lower generation probabilities. Few donors restricted represented genetic and exposure-history diversity.

Libraries were prepared by immunoSEQ multiplex PCR; TCRdb keeps only in-frame clonotypes and omits some of them. The sample lists about 600,000 clones; about 96% were seen once. V was pared by 0 bases and J by 1 base, with 9 bases between. Germline CDR1 reads SGDLS; CDR2 reads YYNGEE. This CDR3 has 15 amino acids. Sequenced input: naive CD4+ T cells sorted from blood. Subset defined: CD45RA+ positively selected. This clonotype was sampled from a woman aged 25 to 39 in good health. The chain uses TRBV9 and TRBJ2-3, with no clear D. As DNA, the CDR3 is TGTGCCAGCAGCGTAGTGGTGAGTCGCACAGATACGCAGTATTTT. As protein: CASSVVVSRTDTQYF.